One and the same sample provided the 27 T cell receptor beta chains below, sequenced in a study of neurological immune-mediated disorders. TCRdb reprocessed the 5' RACE reads with MiXCR, giving one entry per CDR3 protein. This table holds 90,000 to 150,000 distinct CDR3 sequences, approximately 3.2% found once. The sequencing sample was made of PBMCs. Receptors were obtained from a woman in her 30s with multiple sclerosis.

This clonotype was recorded a few times. This chain uses TRBV30 with TRBJ2-7; D is possibly TRBD2 (5 bases). Germline values: CDR1 GTSNPN, CDR2 SVGIG (reference sequence). This CDR3 has 11 residues. Deletions cut 8 bases from V and 5 bases from J, with 13 bases between. The CDR3 region has the DNA TGTGCCCTAGCCTCAAGGGACGAGCAGTACTTC. Translated: CALASRDEQYF.

V usage is TRBV20-1 and J usage is TRBJ2-5, with D possibly TRBD1 on 6 matching bases. The CDR3 runs to 13 residues. V lost 6 bases, J lost 7 bases, and 18 bases lay in between. The V gene's germline CDR1 is DFQATT and CDR2 SNEGSKA (reference sequence). The CDR3: CSARSGVYGTQYF. The CDR3 bases are TGCAGTGCCCGATCAGGGGTTTATGGGACCCAGTACTTC.

This clonotype was counted at least ten times. CDR3 coding DNA: TGTGCCAGTAGTATTGCACACAGGGGAAATTCACCCCTCCACTTT. Its protein product is CASSIAHRGNSPLHF. The rearrangement joins TRBV19 to TRBJ1-6, with 7 bases lining up with TRBD1. Germline V gene data show CDR1 as LNHDA and CDR2 as SQIVND (reference sequence). CDR3 size: 15 residues. V gave up 3 bases and J gave up 7 bases; unmatched junction bases: 6.

Ten or more counts support this clonotype. V gene TRBV5-8 combines with J gene TRBJ2-1; D is unresolved. In germline, CDR1 is SGHTS, CDR2 YDEGEE. Trimming took off 3 bases at V and 12 bases at J, with 13 bases between the two ends. The CDR3 length is 12 residues. In nucleotides, the CDR3 is TGTGCCAGCAGCTCCGAGTGGGCTGGGCAGTTCTTC. It translates to CASSSEWAGQFF.

This clonotype was counted ten times or more. The chain is built from TRBV5-1 and TRBJ1-2; D may be TRBD1 (6 bases). V shed 4 bases and J shed 8 bases, with 15 bases lying between them. Germline V gene data show CDR1 as SGHRS and CDR2 as YFSETQ. CDR3 size: 13 residues. The DNA of the CDR3 is TGCGCCAGCAGCCTACCCAGGGGAGGAGGCTACACCTTC. Translation gives CASSLPRGGGYTF.

Only a few counts were recorded for this clonotype. The chain uses TRBV6-5 and TRBJ2-1; 10 nucleotides agree with TRBD1. V shed 6 bases, J shed 4 bases, and the junction held 3 bases outside the gene matches. This CDR3 has 14 residues. Germline CDR1 and CDR2: MNHEY and SVGAGI. This CDR3 is CASREDRGYNEQFF. The CDR3 bases are TGTGCCAGCAGGGAGGACAGGGGGTACAATGAGCAGTTCTTC.

This clonotype was found many times. The V and J genes are TRBV7-2 and TRBJ2-7; no clear D gene. V was trimmed by 2 bases and J by 6 bases, leaving 11 bases between them. Germline lookup yields CDR1 SGHTA and CDR2 FQGNSA. The CDR3 loop spans 13 amino acids. CDR3 DNA: TGTGCCAGCAGCTTAATATCGTCGGGCGAGCAGTACTTC. Protein product: CASSLISSGEQYF.

V usage is TRBV6-5 and J usage is TRBJ2-5; tentative D call: TRBD2 (5 bases). The V and J ends lost 0 bases and 7 bases respectively, with 12 bases between them. The CDR3 length is 14 residues. In germline, CDR1 is MNHEY, CDR2 SVGAGI. DNA of the CDR3: TGTGCCAGCAGTTACTCGGAGGCCCCCAGGACCCAGTACTTC. Protein sequence: CASSYSEAPRTQYF.

Turning to this clonotype: A much larger clone differs from this one at a single base, so this may be a read error. The V call is TRBV12-3 or TRBV12-4, the J call TRBJ1-1, with TRBD1 as a possible D gene (5 bases). The CDR3 spans 12 residues. The CDR3 protein is CDSSGPGSEAFF. DNA for the CDR3: TGTGACAGCAGCGGGCCAGGGTCTGAAGCTTTCTTT.

This clonotype has ten or more counts. The chain recombines TRBV29-1 with TRBJ2-6; no clear D gene. The ends were cut back, 4 bases at V and 10 bases at J, with 11 bases in the middle. The CDR3 totals 12 residues. CDR1 SQVTM and CDR2 ANQGSEA come from the germline V gene. The CDR3 DNA follows: TGCAGCGTTGGGGATACCACGAACGTCCTGACTTTC. Protein: CSVGDTTNVLTF.

Only a few counts were recorded for this clonotype. A single base separates this from a much larger clone, so it may be a read error. The chain employs TRBV20-1 and TRBJ2-7; no clear D gene. V lost 5 bases and J lost 2, with 13 bases in between. CDR3 length equals 13 residues. The germline CDR1 and CDR2 sequences are DFQATT and SNEGSKA (reference sequence). The CDR3 protein is CSAPGKDPYEQYF. CDR3 nucleotides: TGCAGTGCTCCAGGAAAGGACCCCTACGAGCAGTACTTC.

Many counts were recorded for this clonotype. The V and J genes are TRBV18 and TRBJ1-4; no firm D call. This CDR3 spans 13 amino acids. The V gene's germline CDR1 is KGHSH and CDR2 LQKENI. V lost 3 bases, J lost 5 bases, and 7 bases lay in between. The CDR3 DNA reads TGTGCCAGCTCACCCCGGACGAATGAAAAACTGTTTTTT. As protein: CASSPRTNEKLFF. The full variable domain, in which reference TRBV18 and TRBJ1-4 provide the parts outside the CDR3, is NAGVMQNPRHLVRRRGQEARLRCSPMKGHSHVYWYRQLPEEGLKFMVYLQKENIIDESGMPKERFSAEFPKEGPSILRIQQVVRGDSAAYFCASSPRTNEKLFFGSGTQLSVL.

This clonotype was counted at least ten times. The CDR3 DNA follows: TGCAGCGTCTGGACTAGCGGGACGGTTTCCTACGAGCAGTACTTC. Translated: CSVWTSGTVSYEQYF. The chain uses TRBV29-1 and TRBJ2-7; TRBD2 agrees at 12 bases. This CDR3 is built from 15 residues. Germline lookup yields CDR1 SQVTM and CDR2 ANQGSEA. J was trimmed by 1 base and V by 6 bases; bases with no gene match: 7.

This clonotype was seen repeatedly, ten times or more. J is TRBJ1-6 and V is TRBV20-1; 10 bases agree with TRBD1. Losses at the gene ends were 0 bases for V and 7 bases for J; bases not matched to a gene: 3. CDR1 and CDR2 (germline): DFQATT, SNEGSKA (reference sequence). The CDR3 sequence is 15 residues long. The CDR3 nucleotides are TGCAGTGCTAGAGAGCCGGGACAGGGGAATTCACCCCTCCACTTT. Its translation is CSAREPGQGNSPLHF.

This clonotype was recorded many times. The V gene is TRBV7-9, the J gene TRBJ2-2, with 12 bases that match TRBD2. This CDR3 is built from 16 residues. V was clipped by 6 bases and J by 1 base; unmatched bases: 3. CDR1 is SEHNR and CDR2 is FQNEAQ in the germline V gene (reference sequence). CDR3 nucleotides: TGTGCCAGCAGTTTACTAGCGGGAGGGAACACCGGGGAGCTGTTTTTT. The encoded protein is CASSLLAGGNTGELFF. Full variable domain (rest looked up from reference TRBV7-9 and TRBJ2-2): DTGVSQNPRHKITKRGQNVTFRCDPISEHNRLYWYRQTLGQGPEFLTYFQNEAQLEKSRLLSDRFSAERPKGSFSTLEIQRTEQGDSAMYLCASSLLAGGNTGELFFGEGSRLTVL.

This clonotype appeared many times. The J gene is TRBJ1-2, the V gene TRBV25-1, with TRBD1 matching 10 bases. The CDR3 has 16 residues. Germline V gene sequence: CDR1 MGHDK, CDR2 SYGVNS. With 4 bases clipped from V and 5 bases from J, the junction kept 10 bases outside the gene matches. The CDR3 here is CASSAPGGTGAYGYTF. CDR3 bases: TGTGCCAGCAGTGCCCCGGGGGGGACAGGGGCGTATGGCTACACCTTC.

This clonotype was seen ten or more times. The chain has TRBV29-1 and TRBJ1-1; no clear D gene. The V gene's germline CDR1 is SQVTM and CDR2 ANQGSEA. This CDR3 spans 11 amino acids. The V end lost 4 bases, the J end lost 7 bases, and 10 bases lay between the germline ends. The CDR3 here is CSVGEVIEAFF. In DNA form, the CDR3 reads TGCAGCGTTGGTGAGGTGATTGAAGCTTTCTTT.

Details on this clonotype: Compared with germline, one end of the junction differs, possibly owing to a read error. The chain employs TRBV7-8 and TRBJ1-3, with a possible D match to TRBD1 (6 bases). There are 15 residues in the CDR3. CDR1 SGHVS and CDR2 FQNEAQ come from the germline V gene. CDR3 protein: CVSSPGDTPFGNIYF. CDR3 DNA sequence: TGTGTCAGCAGCCCCGGGGACACCCCCTTCGGCAACATATATTTT.

This clonotype was observed many times. The chain has TRBV20-1 and TRBJ2-1; the match to TRBD2 covers 10 bases. Germline V gene lookup returns CDR1 DFQATT and CDR2 SNEGSKA (reference sequence). The length of the CDR3 is 14 residues. Trimming took 1 base from V and 10 from J; bases not matched to a gene: 7. CDR3 DNA sequence: TGCAGTGCTAGAGCGGCTAGCGGGAGAGCGGAGCAGTTCTTC. This gives the protein CSARAASGRAEQFF.

This clonotype was recorded many times. The genes are TRBV5-1 and TRBJ1-3; D gene ambiguous. In germline, CDR1 is SGHRS, CDR2 YFSETQ. Trimming removed 4 bases at V and 0 bases at J, with 14 bases between. This CDR3 contains 16 residues. In DNA form, the CDR3 reads TGCGCCAGCAGCCCCGATCCGGGAGCCTCTGGAAACACCATATATTTT. This encodes CASSPDPGASGNTIYF. The whole variable domain, filled in from reference TRBV5-1 and TRBJ1-3, reads KAGVTQTPRYLIKTRGQQVTLSCSPISGHRSVSWYQQTPGQGLQFLFEYFSETQRNKGNFPGRFSGRQFSNSRSEMNVSTLELGDSALYLCASSPDPGASGNTIYFGEGSWLTVV.

This clonotype has a count of ten or more. The chain combines TRBV20-1 with TRBJ2-3; no definite D call. CDR1 and CDR2 (germline): DFQATT, SNEGSKA (reference sequence). V was shortened by 6 bases and J by 2 bases, with 12 bases between the two germline ends. This CDR3 is 13 amino acids long. The CDR3 DNA follows: TGCAGTGCCGGAAGTTATGACACAGATACGCAGTATTTT. As protein: CSAGSYDTDTQYF.

This clonotype was seen repeatedly, ten times or more. The V call is TRBV5-1, the J call TRBJ2-1; 10 positions match TRBD2. J lost 2 bases, V lost 0 bases, and 5 bases had no gene match. Per the germline V gene, CDR1 is SGHRS and CDR2 is YFSETQ. The CDR3 has 17 residues. The CDR3 spells CASSLALAGGTYNEQFF. CDR3 nucleotides: TGCGCCAGCAGCTTGGCCTTAGCGGGAGGAACCTACAATGAGCAGTTCTTC.

This clonotype showed up many times. The V and J genes are TRBV7-9 and TRBJ2-1; 9 bases map to TRBD2. Germline V gene data show CDR1 as SEHNR and CDR2 as FQNEAQ (reference sequence). V lost 1 base, J lost 5 bases, and 9 bases stayed unmatched. CDR3 size: 17 residues. Written as DNA, the CDR3 is TGTGCCAGCAGCTTAGTTCGATTCGAGCGGGAGGACAATGAGCAGTTCTTC. It encodes CASSLVRFEREDNEQFF.

About this clonotype: This sequence may be a read error, since a much larger clone differs from it by one base. The rearrangement uses TRBV3-1 and TRBJ1-5; D unresolved. The CDR3 has 14 residues. Trimming removed 3 bases from V and 6 bases from J, with 12 bases in between. CDR1 LGHDT and CDR2 YNNKEL come from the germline V gene (reference sequence). CDR3 protein: CASSHDTGIQPQHF. The CDR3 DNA sequence: TGTGCCAGCAGCCATGATACGGGGATTCAGCCCCAGCATTTT.

This clonotype was picked up many times. The chain couples TRBV7-2 to TRBJ1-1; 10 bases map to TRBD1. Germline CDR1 reads SGHTA; CDR2 reads FQGNSA. The CDR3 length is 16 residues. The trim removed 1 base at V and 7 bases at J, leaving 9 bases unmatched. The CDR3 sequence: CASSLGVRQGAYEAFF. The CDR3 DNA sequence: TGTGCCAGCAGCTTAGGGGTGAGACAGGGGGCCTATGAAGCTTTCTTT. Based on the CDR3 plus reference TRBV7-2 and TRBJ1-1, the full variable domain is GAGVSQSPSNKVTEKGKDVELRCDPISGHTALYWYRQSLGQGLEFLIYFQGNSAPDKSGLPSDRFSAERTGGSVSTLTIQRTQQEDSAVYLCASSLGVRQGAYEAFFGQGTRLTVV.

This clonotype was recorded many times. J is TRBJ2-3 and V is TRBV5-1; unclear D gene. V shed 0 bases and J shed 2 bases, with 7 bases lying between them. CDR1 and CDR2 from the germline V gene are SGHRS and YFSETQ. The CDR3 totals 14 residues. The CDR3 protein is CASSLERNTDTQYF. The CDR3 DNA reads TGCGCCAGCAGCTTGGAGCGTAACACAGATACGCAGTATTTT.

Many counts were recorded for this clonotype. The rearrangement uses TRBV7-2 and TRBJ2-7, with D possibly matching TRBD1 (5 bases). CDR3 size: 15 residues. Germline V gene lookup returns CDR1 SGHTA and CDR2 FQGNSA. Between the trimmed V and J ends, which lost 1 base and 4 bases, there was a span of 14 bases. CDR3 sequence reads: CASSLGRGVGYEQYF. CDR3 coding DNA: TGTGCCAGCAGCTTAGGTAGGGGTGTAGGTTACGAGCAGTACTTC.